Below, one TCR beta chain is given with its context. This sample stems from a study of blood T cell repertoires in COVID-19. About the research overall: Samples came from the United States, Italy and Spain, spanning acute and convalescent COVID-19. PBMCs, B-cell-depleted T cells, or T cells provided the cDNA or gDNA that made up the material.

As handled by the study authors: Estimation of nucleated cell counts was performed using reference gene primer amplification. Measured with immunoSEQ multiplex PCR; TCRdb has only the in-frame clones, and not every one. That table furnishes V, J and clone size, whereas the DNA furnished D and trimming. The table records some 270,000 clones, roughly four fifths of them present only once. Followed over time, Seattle patients had been enrolled while infection was active. The TCR originated in a person between 65 and 80 years old with COVID-19, enrolled during active disease. Material for sequencing was peripheral blood.

The CDR3 is CASSQDLRGGNEQFF. The CDR3 coding sequence is TGTGCCAGCAGCCAAGATTTGCGGGGAGGAAATGAGCAGTTCTTC. This chain joins TRBV3-1 (or the pseudogene TRBV3-2) and TRBJ2-1, with D possibly matching TRBD2 (6 bases). Trimming stripped 0 bases from V and 7 bases from J, with 13 bases between. Germline V gives CDR1 LGHDT, CDR2 YNNKEL (reference sequence). This CDR3 has 15 amino acids.